This TCR beta chain was sequenced in a study of blood T cell repertoires in COVID-19. The CDR3 is 15 residues long. Germline V gene lookup returns CDR1 SGHRS and CDR2 YFSETQ. V lost 0 bases, J lost 4 bases, and 1 base stayed unmatched. Per the original data handling: Amplifying reference gene primers gave estimates of nucleated cell counts. Assay: immunoSEQ multiplex PCR; the TCRdb copy retains only in-frame clones and omits some. V, J and clone size are those of that table, while D and trimming were read from the DNA. Of fewer than 110,000 clones in the sample, almost 90% were seen once. J is TRBJ1-5 and V is TRBV5-1; 10 positions match TRBD1. Sample: peripheral blood. The source of this sequence is a human donor in a cohort sampled during active COVID-19. Here the CDR3 reads CASSLAGQGNQPQHF. For the CDR3, the DNA is TGCGCCAGCAGCTTGGCGGGACAGGGGAATCAGCCCCAGCATTTT.